These 27 T cell receptor beta chains originate from one sample sequenced in a study of blood T cell repertoires in COVID-19. The data were produced by immunoSEQ multiplex PCR, yet TCRdb's version contains in-frame clones alone and is incomplete. The sample records about 240,000 clones, around 87% being singletons. Sequenced input: peripheral blood. Receptors originate from a woman in her 30s who had recovered from COVID-19.

This clone has more than one count but fewer than ten. The chain joins TRBV15 to TRBJ1-1; D may be TRBD1 (5 bases). The CDR3 has 14 residues. The ends were cut back, 4 bases at V and 1 base at J, with 10 bases in the middle. CDR1 LNHNV and CDR2 YYDKDF come from the germline V gene (reference sequence). CDR3 DNA: TGTGCCACCAGCATGGGCAGGGAGAACACTGAAGCTTTCTTT. Residues: CATSMGRENTEAFF. Together with reference TRBV15 and TRBJ1-1, the CDR3 gives the full variable domain: DAMVIQNPRYQVTQFGKPVTLSCSQTLNHNVMYWYQQKSSQAPKLLFHYYDKDFNNEADTPDNFQSRRPNTSFCFLDIRSPGLGDTAMYLCATSMGRENTEAFFGQGTRLTVV.

V is TRBV18 and J is TRBJ1-2; tentative D call: TRBD1 (6 bases). This CDR3 region has 13 residues. Germline V gene lookup returns CDR1 KGHSH and CDR2 LQKENI. Between the trimmed V and J ends, which lost 5 bases and 2 bases, there was a span of 9 bases. CDR3 amino acids: CASSTGSNYGYTF. The DNA of the CDR3 is TGTGCCAGCTCAACAGGGTCCAACTATGGCTACACCTTC.

The V and J genes are TRBV9 and TRBJ2-1; 7 bases are shared with TRBD2. The CDR3 totals 16 residues. CDR1 is SGDLS, CDR2 YYNGEE, per germline. Losses at the gene ends were 3 bases for V and 6 bases for J; bases not matched to a gene: 12. The CDR3 DNA follows: TGTGCCAGCAGCGCACCCCGGGACGGGGAGGGCAATGAGCAGTTCTTC. Translation: CASSAPRDGEGNEQFF.

The chain couples TRBV7-3 to TRBJ1-2; D might be TRBD1 (6 bases). CDR1 and CDR2 from the germline V gene are SGHTA and FQGTGA. CDR3 size: 14 residues. V lost 5 bases, J lost 2 bases, and 12 bases lay in between. The CDR3 DNA is TGTGCCAGCAGCAAGGACAGAACCAACTATGGCTACACCTTC. It specifies CASSKDRTNYGYTF.

The chain carries TRBV12-3 or TRBV12-4 and TRBJ1-1, with D possibly matching TRBD1 (5 bases). The CDR3 contains 13 residues. The V and J ends lost 4 bases and 4 bases respectively, with 10 bases between them. CDR3 amino acids: CASSYAGVTEAFF. The CDR3 nucleotides read TGTGCCAGCAGTTATGCGGGGGTCACTGAAGCTTTCTTT.

The V call is TRBV6-2 or TRBV6-3, the J call TRBJ1-2, with D maybe TRBD1 (6 bases). V was cut by 5 bases and J by 3 bases, with 16 bases left in between. CDR3 length: 15 amino acids. Germline-derived CDR1 and CDR2 are MNHEY and SVGEGT. The CDR3 DNA reads as TGTGCCAGCAGTCGAACCCGGGACACCTACTATGGCTACACCTTC. Translated, it gives CASSRTRDTYYGYTF.

The rearrangement joins TRBV6-4 to TRBJ2-7, with D tentatively TRBD1 (6 bases). V lost 3 bases and J 3 bases, leaving 15 bases between the germline ends. The CDR3 consists of 15 residues. The germline V gene encodes CDR1 MRHNA and CDR2 SNTAGT. This CDR3 reads CASSEEAGAHYEQYF. CDR3 bases: TGTGCCAGCAGTGAAGAGGCAGGGGCTCACTACGAGCAGTACTTC.

The CDR3 DNA reads TGTGCCAGCAGTAAAGGACAGTTCTATGGCTACACCTTC. It encodes CASSKGQFYGYTF. This chain connects TRBV27 to TRBJ1-2, with D possibly TRBD1 on 6 matching bases. Trimming took 5 bases from V and 4 from J, leaving 11 bases between them. This CDR3 region has 13 residues. Germline CDR1 reads MNHEY; CDR2 reads SMNVEV (reference sequence).

V and J are TRBV5-1 and TRBJ2-7; 7 bases fit TRBD2. Looked up from germline, CDR1 is SGHRS and CDR2 is YFSETQ. The CDR3 extends over 15 amino acids. Losses at the gene ends were 0 bases for V and 2 bases for J; bases not matched to a gene: 5. For the CDR3, the DNA is TGCGCCAGCAGCTTGGCGGAGGGGAGGGCCTACGAGCAGTACTTC. Amino acids: CASSLAEGRAYEQYF.

The chain employs TRBV20-1 and TRBJ1-5; 8 positions match TRBD1. The CDR3 runs 15 residues. Germline V gene lookup returns CDR1 DFQATT and CDR2 SNEGSKA (reference sequence). V lost 3 bases to trimming and J lost 7 bases; unmatched junction nucleotides: 11. CDR3 bases: TGCAGTGCTAGTCAACGGACAGGGCCGGGCCAGCCCCAGCATTTT. Amino acids: CSASQRTGPGQPQHF.

This clone was observed a single time. The chain combines TRBV12-5 with TRBJ2-1; 11 bases fit TRBD2. The germline V gene encodes CDR1 LGHNT and CDR2 FRNRAP. The trim removed 3 bases at V and 7 bases at J, leaving 17 bases unmatched. The CDR3 length is 19 residues. The CDR3 DNA follows: TGTGCTAGTGGTTTCTCACCTATAGCGGGGGGGCCCCCGCGGAATGAGCAGTTCTTC. As protein: CASGFSPIAGGPPRNEQFF.

The chain couples TRBV11-2 to TRBJ2-1; TRBD2 aligns across 8 bases. Germline V gene sequence: CDR1 SGHAT, CDR2 FQNNGV. CDR3 length: 13 residues. V lost 5 bases to trimming and J lost 5 bases; unmatched junction nucleotides: 2. CDR3 region: CASSGTRNNEQFF. The CDR3 DNA follows: TGTGCCAGCAGCGGGACTAGGAACAATGAGCAGTTCTTC.

The chain carries TRBV7-2 and TRBJ1-5; 8 bases align to TRBD1. This CDR3 is 17 amino acids long. Losses at the gene ends were 1 base for V and 0 bases for J; bases not matched to a gene: 5. Germline V gene lookup returns CDR1 SGHTA and CDR2 FQGNSA. The CDR3 is CASSLVGTGNSNQPQHF. CDR3 bases: TGTGCCAGCAGCTTAGTCGGGACAGGTAATAGCAATCAGCCCCAGCATTTT.

The rearrangement uses TRBV4-2 and TRBJ2-3; D possibly corresponds to TRBD2 (6 bases). Trimming left V 1 base short and J 1 base short, with 9 bases between. From germline, CDR1 is LGHNA and CDR2 YNFKEQ. The CDR3 is 15 residues long. The CDR3 nucleotides read TGTGCCAGCAGCCAAGTTGAGCGGGGCACAGATACGCAGTATTTT. This codes for CASSQVERGTDTQYF.

The V and J genes are TRBV2 and TRBJ2-7; 10 bases are a match to TRBD2. V dropped 6 bases and J dropped 5; count of bases not matched to a gene: 10. Germline V gene sequence: CDR1 SNHLY, CDR2 FYNNEI. CDR3 size: 15 residues. CDR3 protein: CASRTLAGGLNEQYF. In nucleotides, the CDR3 is TGTGCCAGCAGGACTTTAGCGGGGGGTCTAAACGAGCAGTACTTC.

V usage is TRBV29-1 and J usage is TRBJ2-5, with D perhaps TRBD1 (5 bases). Per germline, CDR1 SQVTM and CDR2 ANQGSEA. Deletions cut 8 bases from V and 2 bases from J, with 18 bases between. The CDR3 length is 14 residues. The CDR3 reads CSTLIPGPQETQYF. CDR3 DNA: TGCAGCACCCTGATCCCAGGGCCACAAGAGACCCAGTACTTC.

The J gene is TRBJ1-2, the V gene TRBV6-1; TRBD1 aligns across 7 bases. There are 15 residues in the CDR3. The germline V gene has CDR1 MNHNS and CDR2 SASEGT. The J segment lost 2 bases and the V segment lost 8 bases, leaving 11 bases of the junction unmatched. The CDR3 bases are TGTGCCAGCGAGTCGCCGACAGGGACCAACTATGGCTACACCTTC. Translated, it gives CASESPTGTNYGYTF.

The rearrangement joins TRBV7-2 to TRBJ2-3; 10 positions match TRBD2. Germline values: CDR1 SGHTA, CDR2 FQGNSA. This CDR3 has 16 residues. Germline trimming cut 1 base from V and 5 bases from J; bases unmatched to any gene: 6. This CDR3 is CASSLVGLARLDTQYF. The CDR3 nucleotides are TGTGCCAGCAGCTTAGTGGGACTAGCGAGGTTAGATACGCAGTATTTT.

The CDR3, as DNA: TGCGCCAGCGCGGGGGCGAGCGGCTACACCTTC. Translation gives CASAGASGYTF. This chain uses TRBV5-1 with TRBJ1-2; D may be TRBD1 (6 bases). The V gene's germline CDR1 is SGHRS and CDR2 YFSETQ. The V end was cut by 7 bases, the J end by 8 bases, with 12 bases between. This CDR3 region has 11 residues.

The table lists this clone with a few counts. The rearrangement uses TRBV6-5 and TRBJ1-2; the D gene is possibly TRBD1 (5 bases). Germline CDR1 MNHEY, CDR2 SVGAGI. This CDR3 comprises 16 residues. V was trimmed by 0 bases and J by 7 bases, leaving 18 bases between them. The CDR3: CASSYSTAGGVSGYTF. CDR3 in DNA: TGTGCCAGCAGTTACTCGACAGCGGGGGGAGTAAGTGGCTACACCTTC.

The chain joins TRBV27 to TRBJ2-2; 7 bases match TRBD1. This CDR3 contains 14 residues. Germline assignment: CDR1 MNHEY and CDR2 SMNVEV (reference sequence). J lost 6 bases, V lost 7 bases, and 8 bases had no gene match. The CDR3: CASNGKGAAGELFF. DNA of the CDR3: TGTGCCAGCAATGGGAAGGGGGCGGCCGGGGAGCTGTTTTTT.

This clone was recorded once. The J gene is TRBJ1-6, the V gene TRBV5-1; 10 nucleotides match TRBD1. Trimming cost V 2 bases and J 1 base; bases outside gene matches: 3. Germline values: CDR1 SGHRS, CDR2 YFSETQ. This CDR3 has 17 residues. CDR3 region: CASSFLGQGSYNSPLHF. CDR3 bases: TGCGCCAGCAGCTTTTTGGGACAGGGGTCCTATAATTCACCCCTCCACTTT.

The rearrangement uses TRBV4-3 and TRBJ1-2; a weak D match, TRBD1 (6 bases). Trimming removed 4 bases at V and 0 bases at J, with 12 bases between. The CDR3 is made up of 15 amino acids. Looked up from germline, CDR1 is LGHNA and CDR2 is YSLEER. The CDR3 reads CASSPSRGTNYGYTF. Written as DNA, the CDR3 is TGCGCCAGCAGCCCCTCGAGGGGGACTAACTATGGCTACACCTTC.

V is TRBV19 and J is TRBJ1-1, with D perhaps matching TRBD1 (6 bases). The germline V gene encodes CDR1 LNHDA and CDR2 SQIVND (reference sequence). The CDR3 covers 16 residues. Trimming took off 7 bases at V and 2 bases at J, with 20 bases between the two ends. CDR3 region: CASTPSGGLVNTEAFF. CDR3 coding DNA: TGTGCCAGTACCCCGTCGGGGGGCTTGGTTAACACTGAAGCTTTCTTT.

J is TRBJ1-2 and V is TRBV14; tentatively, D is TRBD1 (5 bases). The CDR3 contains 13 residues. Trimming pared 4 bases from V and 7 bases from J, leaving 13 bases between. Germline V CDR1 and CDR2: SGHDN, FVKESK. The CDR3 region has the DNA TGTGCCAGCAGCCCCCAGAACGGGGGTGGCTACACCTTC. This translates into CASSPQNGGGYTF.

The chain links TRBV29-1 to TRBJ2-3, with 7 bases aligning to TRBD1. The junction had 21 bases not matched to a gene; V was cut back by 1 base and J by 5 bases. The germline V gene has CDR1 SQVTM and CDR2 ANQGSEA. This CDR3 is built from 19 residues. The CDR3 sequence: CSVEGDRGRGQYWVDTQYF. The DNA for the CDR3 is TGCAGCGTTGAAGGCGACAGAGGAAGGGGGCAATACTGGGTAGATACGCAGTATTTT.

This sequence joins TRBV9 and TRBJ2-1; D remains ambiguous. Per germline, CDR1 SGDLS and CDR2 YYNGEE. The CDR3 runs 13 residues. V was trimmed by 1 base and J by 4 bases, leaving 6 bases between them. CDR3 in amino acids: CASSVSEYNEQFF. The CDR3 nucleotides are TGTGCCAGCAGCGTAAGCGAGTACAATGAGCAGTTCTTC.